Sequencing of this T cell receptor beta chain was carried out in a study of response to subunit inactivated influenza vaccine. TCRdb re-called the RT-PCR reads with MiXCR, one entry per CDR3 protein. Here the sample spans approximately 680,000 distinct CDR3 sequences, around 16% being singletons. The CDR3 has 14 amino acids. Per germline, CDR1 SGHRS and CDR2 YFSETQ. J gave up 3 bases and V 10 bases, and 11 bases lay outside the gene matches. This clonotype was observed many times. The source of this sequence is a man over 45 who received an inactivated influenza vaccine. The sequencing used PBMCs from blood, collected about 12 days after vaccination. The rearrangement joins TRBV5-1 to TRBJ2-7, with 9 bases fitting TRBD1. The CDR3 protein is CASSFGTGFYEQYF. In DNA form, the CDR3 reads TGCGCCTCTTCTTTTGGGACAGGGTTCTACGAGCAGTACTTC.